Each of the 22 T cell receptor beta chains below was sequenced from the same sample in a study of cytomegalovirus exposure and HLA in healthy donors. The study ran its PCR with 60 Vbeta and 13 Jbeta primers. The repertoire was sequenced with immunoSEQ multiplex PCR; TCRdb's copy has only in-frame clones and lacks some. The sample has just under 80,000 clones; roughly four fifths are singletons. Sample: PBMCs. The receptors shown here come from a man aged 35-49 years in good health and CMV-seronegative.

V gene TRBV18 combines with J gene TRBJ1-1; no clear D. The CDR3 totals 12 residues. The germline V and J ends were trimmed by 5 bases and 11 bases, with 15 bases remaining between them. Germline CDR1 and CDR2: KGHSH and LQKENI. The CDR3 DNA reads TGTGCCAGCTCAACAGACGAGGGCGGCGCTTTCTTT. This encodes CASSTDEGGAFF.

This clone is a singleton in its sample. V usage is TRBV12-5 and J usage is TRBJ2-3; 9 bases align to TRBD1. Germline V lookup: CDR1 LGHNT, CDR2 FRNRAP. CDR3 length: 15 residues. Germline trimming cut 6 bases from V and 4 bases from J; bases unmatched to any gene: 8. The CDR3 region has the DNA TGTGCTAGTGGACATGGACAGGGGAACGCAGATACGCAGTATTTT. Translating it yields CASGHGQGNADTQYF.

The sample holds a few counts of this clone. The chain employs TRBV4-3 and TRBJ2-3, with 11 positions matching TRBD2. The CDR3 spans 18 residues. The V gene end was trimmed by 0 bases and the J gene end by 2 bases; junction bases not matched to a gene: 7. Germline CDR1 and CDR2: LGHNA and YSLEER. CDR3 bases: TGCGCCAGCAGCCAAGATGAGACTAGCGGGACCAACACAGATACGCAGTATTTT. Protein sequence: CASSQDETSGTNTDTQYF.

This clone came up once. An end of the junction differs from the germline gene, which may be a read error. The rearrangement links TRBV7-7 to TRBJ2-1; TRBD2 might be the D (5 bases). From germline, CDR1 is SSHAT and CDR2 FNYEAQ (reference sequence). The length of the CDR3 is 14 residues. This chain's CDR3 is CASSPLAGDNEQFF. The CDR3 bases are TGTGCTAGCAGCCCTCTGGCCGGGGATAATGAGCAGTTCTTC.

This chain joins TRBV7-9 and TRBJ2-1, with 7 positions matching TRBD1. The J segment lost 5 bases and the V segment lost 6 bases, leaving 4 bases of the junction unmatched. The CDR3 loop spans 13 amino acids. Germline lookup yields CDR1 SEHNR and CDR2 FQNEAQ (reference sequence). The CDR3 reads CASRPTGHNEQFF. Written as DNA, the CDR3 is TGTGCCAGCAGACCGACAGGGCACAATGAGCAGTTCTTC.

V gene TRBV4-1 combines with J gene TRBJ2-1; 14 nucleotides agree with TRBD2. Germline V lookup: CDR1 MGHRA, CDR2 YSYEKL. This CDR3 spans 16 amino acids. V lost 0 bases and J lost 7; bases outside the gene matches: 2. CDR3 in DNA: TGCGCCAGCAGCCAAGAAGGACTAGCGGGAGGTAATGAGCAGTTCTTC. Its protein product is CASSQEGLAGGNEQFF.

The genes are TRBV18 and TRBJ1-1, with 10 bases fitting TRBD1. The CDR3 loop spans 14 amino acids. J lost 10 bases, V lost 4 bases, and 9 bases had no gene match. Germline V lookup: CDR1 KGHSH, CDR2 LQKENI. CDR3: CASSLGTGDGGAFF. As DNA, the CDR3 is TGTGCCAGCTCACTAGGGACAGGGGATGGAGGAGCTTTCTTT.

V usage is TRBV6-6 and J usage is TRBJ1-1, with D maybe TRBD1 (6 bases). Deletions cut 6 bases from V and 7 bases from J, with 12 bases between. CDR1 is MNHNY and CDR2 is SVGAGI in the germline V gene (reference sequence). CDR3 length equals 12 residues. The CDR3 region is CASSHQGHEAFF. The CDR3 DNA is TGTGCCAGCAGCCACCAGGGGCATGAAGCTTTCTTT.

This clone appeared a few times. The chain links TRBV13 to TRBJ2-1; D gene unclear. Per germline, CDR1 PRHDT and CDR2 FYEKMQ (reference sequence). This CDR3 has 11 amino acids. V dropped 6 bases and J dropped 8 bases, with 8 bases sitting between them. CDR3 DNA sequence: TGTGCCAGCAGACTCTCCCATGAGCAGTTCTTC. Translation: CASRLSHEQFF.

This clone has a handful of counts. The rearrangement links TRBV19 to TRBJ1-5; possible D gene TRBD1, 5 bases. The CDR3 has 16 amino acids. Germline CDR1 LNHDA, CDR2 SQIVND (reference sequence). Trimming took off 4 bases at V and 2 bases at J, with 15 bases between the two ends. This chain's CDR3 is CASSTTNRIRNQPQHF. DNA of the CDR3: TGTGCCAGTAGTACCACCAACAGGATTCGCAATCAGCCCCAGCATTTT. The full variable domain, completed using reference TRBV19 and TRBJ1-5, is DGGITQSPKYLFRKEGQNVTLSCEQNLNHDAMYWYRQDPGQGLRLIYYSQIVNDFQKGDIAEGYSVSREKKESFPLTVTSAQKNPTAFYLCASSTTNRIRNQPQHFGDGTRLSIL.

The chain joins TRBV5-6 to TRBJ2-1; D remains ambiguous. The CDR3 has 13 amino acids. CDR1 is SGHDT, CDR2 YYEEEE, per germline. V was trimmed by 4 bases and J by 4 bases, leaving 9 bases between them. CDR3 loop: CASSPPGYNEQFF. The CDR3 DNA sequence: TGTGCCAGCAGCCCCCCCGGGTACAATGAGCAGTTCTTC.

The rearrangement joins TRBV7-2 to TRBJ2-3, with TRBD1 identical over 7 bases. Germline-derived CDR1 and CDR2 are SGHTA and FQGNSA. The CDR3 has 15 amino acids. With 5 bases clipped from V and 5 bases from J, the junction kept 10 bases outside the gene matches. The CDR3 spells CASSITGVSEDTQYF. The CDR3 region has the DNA TGTGCCAGCAGCATCACAGGGGTTTCGGAAGATACGCAGTATTTT.

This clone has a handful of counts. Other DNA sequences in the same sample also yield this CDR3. The CDR3 is CASSLGFSRGREETQYF. CDR3 nucleotides: TGTGCCAGCAGTTTAGGGTTCAGTAGGGGCAGAGAAGAGACCCAGTACTTC. The J gene is TRBJ2-5, the V gene TRBV28, with D perhaps TRBD1 (5 bases). Trimming stripped 2 bases from V and 3 bases from J, with 19 bases between. CDR1 and CDR2 (germline): MDHEN, SYDVKM. The CDR3 runs 17 residues.

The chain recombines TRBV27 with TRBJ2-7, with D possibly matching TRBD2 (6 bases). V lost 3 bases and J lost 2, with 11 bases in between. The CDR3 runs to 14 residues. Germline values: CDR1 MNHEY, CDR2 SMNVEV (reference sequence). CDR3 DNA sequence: TGTGCCAGCAGTTTTGGAACGGGGGCCTACGAGCAGTACTTC. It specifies CASSFGTGAYEQYF.

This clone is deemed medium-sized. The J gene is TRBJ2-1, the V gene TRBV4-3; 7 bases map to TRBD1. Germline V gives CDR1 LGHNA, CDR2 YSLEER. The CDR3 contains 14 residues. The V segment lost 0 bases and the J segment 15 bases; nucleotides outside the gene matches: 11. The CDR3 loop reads CASSQELGQAGAFF. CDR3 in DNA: TGCGCCAGCAGCCAAGAACTCGGACAGGCCGGAGCGTTCTTC.

The CDR3 protein is CASSLPPRLAGFANEQFF. In nucleotides, the CDR3 is TGTGCCAGCAGCTTACCGCCCCGACTAGCGGGGTTCGCAAATGAGCAGTTCTTC. This chain links TRBV7-9 with TRBJ2-1; 11 nucleotides agree with TRBD2. With 2 bases clipped from V and 7 bases from J, the junction kept 13 bases outside the gene matches. The CDR3 is 18 amino acids. Germline V gene data show CDR1 as SEHNR and CDR2 as FQNEAQ (reference sequence).

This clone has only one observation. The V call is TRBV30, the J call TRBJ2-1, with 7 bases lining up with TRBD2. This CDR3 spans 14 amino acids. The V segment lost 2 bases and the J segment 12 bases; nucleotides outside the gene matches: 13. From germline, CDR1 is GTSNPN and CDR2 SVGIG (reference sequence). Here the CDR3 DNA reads TGTGCCTGGAGTCTCGGTGGGAGGGCCGGGGTGCAGTTCTTC. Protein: CAWSLGGRAGVQFF.

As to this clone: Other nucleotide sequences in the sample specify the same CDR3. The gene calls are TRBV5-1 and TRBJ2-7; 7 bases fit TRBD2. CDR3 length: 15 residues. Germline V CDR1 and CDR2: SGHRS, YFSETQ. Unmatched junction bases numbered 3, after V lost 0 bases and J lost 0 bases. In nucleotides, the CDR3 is TGCGCCAGCAGCTTGGGGGCTAGCGGCTCCTACGAGCAGTACTTC. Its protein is CASSLGASGSYEQYF.

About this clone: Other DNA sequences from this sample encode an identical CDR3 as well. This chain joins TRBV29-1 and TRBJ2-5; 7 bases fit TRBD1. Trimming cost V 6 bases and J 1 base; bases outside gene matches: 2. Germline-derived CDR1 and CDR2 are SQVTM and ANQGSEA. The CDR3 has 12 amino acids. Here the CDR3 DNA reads TGCAGCGTCAGGGGGTCCCAAGAGACCCAGTACTTC. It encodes CSVRGSQETQYF.

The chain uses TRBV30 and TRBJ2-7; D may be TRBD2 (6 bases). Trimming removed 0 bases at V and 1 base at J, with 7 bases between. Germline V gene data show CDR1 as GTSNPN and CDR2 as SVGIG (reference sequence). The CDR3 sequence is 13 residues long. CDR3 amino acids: CAWSVGTSYEQYF. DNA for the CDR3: TGTGCCTGGAGTGTGGGGACTTCCTACGAGCAGTACTTC.

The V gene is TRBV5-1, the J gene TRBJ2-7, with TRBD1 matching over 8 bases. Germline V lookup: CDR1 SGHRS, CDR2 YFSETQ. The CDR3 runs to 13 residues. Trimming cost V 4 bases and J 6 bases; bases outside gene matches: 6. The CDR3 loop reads CASSTDRAGEQYF. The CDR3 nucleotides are TGCGCCAGCAGCACGGACAGGGCAGGCGAGCAGTACTTC.

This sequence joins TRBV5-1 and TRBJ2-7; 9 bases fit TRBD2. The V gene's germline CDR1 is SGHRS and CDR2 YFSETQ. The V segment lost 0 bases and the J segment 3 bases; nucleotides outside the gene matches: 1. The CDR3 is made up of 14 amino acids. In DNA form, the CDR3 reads TGCGCCAGCAGCTTGGTTAGCGGGAGCTACGAGCAGTACTTC. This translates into CASSLVSGSYEQYF.